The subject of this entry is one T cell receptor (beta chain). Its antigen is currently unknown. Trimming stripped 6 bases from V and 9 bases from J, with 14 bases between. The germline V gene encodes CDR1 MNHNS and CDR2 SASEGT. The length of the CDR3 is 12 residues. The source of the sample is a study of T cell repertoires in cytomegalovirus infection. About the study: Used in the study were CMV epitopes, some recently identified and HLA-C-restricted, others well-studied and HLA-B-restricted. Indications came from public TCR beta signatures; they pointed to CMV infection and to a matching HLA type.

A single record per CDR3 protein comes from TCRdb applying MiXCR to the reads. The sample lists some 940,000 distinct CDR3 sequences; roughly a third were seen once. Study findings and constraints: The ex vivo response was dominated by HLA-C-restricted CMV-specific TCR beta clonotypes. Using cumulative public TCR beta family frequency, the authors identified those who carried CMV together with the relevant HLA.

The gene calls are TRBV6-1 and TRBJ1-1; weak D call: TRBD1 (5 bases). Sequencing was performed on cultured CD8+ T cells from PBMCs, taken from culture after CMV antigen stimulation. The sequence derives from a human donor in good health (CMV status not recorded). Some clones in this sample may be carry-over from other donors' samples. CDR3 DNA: TGTGCCAGCAGCGATGGGGGAGAGAAAGCTTTCTTT. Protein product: CASSDGGEKAFF.